Below, 28 T cell receptor beta chains from the same sample are listed, as sequenced in a study of cytomegalovirus exposure and HLA in healthy donors. This PCR relied on a set of 60 Vbeta primers and 13 Jbeta primers. Only in-frame clones appear in the TCRdb table, and some are missing; sequencing was by immunoSEQ multiplex PCR. The repertoire holds around 86,000 clones, with approximately 7.6% as singletons. Sequencing was done on a sample of PBMCs. Every receptor here comes from a man aged 45-65 years in good health and CMV-seronegative.

V usage is TRBV6-6 and J usage is TRBJ2-6; weak D call: TRBD1 (7 bases). Looked up from germline, CDR1 is MNHNY and CDR2 is SVGAGI (reference sequence). V lost 5 bases and J lost 3, with 11 bases in between. The CDR3 is 15 residues long. The DNA of the CDR3 is TGTGCCAGCAGTGTTCAGGGGGGTGGGGCCAACGTCCTGACTTTC. Translating gives CASSVQGGGANVLTF.

This clone was counted ten times or more. This sequence joins TRBV28 and TRBJ2-1; 7 positions match TRBD2. Germline values: CDR1 MDHEN, CDR2 SYDVKM. The V gene end was trimmed by 1 base and the J gene end by 7 bases; junction bases not matched to a gene: 7. The CDR3 length is 15 residues. DNA of the CDR3: TGTGCCAGCAGTTTATCGGGGGAGGGTTATAATGAGCAGTTCTTC. Protein product: CASSLSGEGYNEQFF.

This clone appeared a few times. V is TRBV9 and J is TRBJ2-3; 12 bases line up with TRBD2. Per germline, CDR1 SGDLS and CDR2 YYNGEE. This CDR3 has 16 residues. Unmatched junction bases numbered 10, after V lost 3 bases and J lost 8 bases. The CDR3 sequence: CASSASTSGGLGTQYF. CDR3 DNA: TGTGCCAGCAGCGCTTCGACTAGCGGGGGCTTGGGTACGCAGTATTTT.

This clone was found a few times. The V gene is TRBV18, the J gene TRBJ1-1, with a weak D call TRBD1 (6 bases). V was trimmed by 4 bases and J by 1 base, leaving 10 bases between them. CDR3 length equals 14 residues. CDR1 and CDR2 (germline): KGHSH, LQKENI. The CDR3 region has the DNA TGTGCCAGCTCACAAACGACAGGGAACACTGAAGCTTTCTTT. It codes for CASSQTTGNTEAFF.

The chain employs TRBV7-6 and TRBJ2-5, with a tentative D call TRBD1 (5 bases). The CDR3 loop spans 12 amino acids. Deletions cut 0 bases from V and 6 bases from J, with 5 bases between. The V gene's germline CDR1 is SGHVS and CDR2 FNYEAQ. CDR3 nucleotides: TGTGCCAGCAGCTTAGCGGGGCAGACCCAGTACTTC. This gives the protein CASSLAGQTQYF.

This sequence joins TRBV28 and TRBJ2-4; tentative D call: TRBD1 (6 bases). The CDR3 is 14 amino acids. The V gene's germline CDR1 is MDHEN and CDR2 SYDVKM. The V end lost 6 bases, the J end lost 8 bases, and 17 bases lay between the germline ends. CDR3 nucleotides: TGTGCCAGCAGCTCCAGGGGCCTTAGGGACATTCAGTACTTC. It codes for CASSSRGLRDIQYF.

This clone was observed a handful of times. The genes are TRBV9 and TRBJ1-2, with D possibly matching TRBD1 (5 bases). Trimming removed 4 bases from V and 5 bases from J, with 9 bases in between. Per the germline V gene, CDR1 is SGDLS and CDR2 is YYNGEE. The CDR3 is 12 residues long. The CDR3 nucleotides read TGTGCCAGCAGCCTGACAGCTTATGGCTACACCTTC. Its translation: CASSLTAYGYTF.

This clone was counted a few times. The V call is TRBV7-3, the J call TRBJ2-1; the match to TRBD2 covers 9 bases. V trimming: 5 bases; J trimming: 8 bases; junction bases outside the gene matches: 7. Germline V gene lookup returns CDR1 SGHTA and CDR2 FQGTGA. The CDR3 length is 14 residues. The CDR3 sequence is CASSRGLAIDEQFF. CDR3 nucleotide sequence: TGTGCCAGCAGCCGTGGACTAGCGATAGATGAGCAGTTCTTC.

The chain joins TRBV4-1 to TRBJ2-3, with 8 positions matching TRBD2. In germline, CDR1 is MGHRA, CDR2 YSYEKL. Unmatched junction bases numbered 2, after V lost 3 bases and J lost 3 bases. This CDR3 contains 14 residues. In DNA form, the CDR3 reads TGCGCCAGCAGCCATAAGCGGGAGACAGATACGCAGTATTTT. Translated: CASSHKRETDTQYF.

This clone was observed a few times. V is TRBV5-8 and J is TRBJ1-5; a possible D gene is TRBD1 (5 bases). CDR3 size: 16 residues. Looked up from germline, CDR1 is SGHTS and CDR2 is YDEGEE. V lost 1 base to trimming and J lost 2 bases, with 13 bases between them. This CDR3 is CASSLTGYEGNQPQHF. DNA of the CDR3: TGTGCCAGCAGCTTGACAGGATATGAGGGCAATCAGCCCCAGCATTTT.

This clone was found a few times. The same CDR3 arises from other DNA sequences in this sample as well. The CDR3 is CASMKYSLPEAFF. The DNA for the CDR3 is TGTGCCAGCATGAAGTATTCTCTACCTGAAGCTTTCTTT. The chain links TRBV28 to TRBJ1-1; D gene ambiguous. The CDR3 length is 13 residues. In germline, CDR1 is MDHEN, CDR2 SYDVKM. V was cut by 7 bases and J by 6 bases, with 15 bases left in between.

This chain connects TRBV7-6 to TRBJ1-1; D is unresolved. CDR3 length equals 13 residues. CDR1 is SGHVS, CDR2 FNYEAQ, per germline. V lost 3 bases to trimming and J lost 3 bases, with 8 bases between them. CDR3 sequence (DNA): TGTGCCAGCAGCTTTGCGGAGCACACTGAAGCTTTCTTT. Protein product: CASSFAEHTEAFF.

This chain uses TRBV6-1 with TRBJ2-7, with D possibly being TRBD2 (6 bases). V lost 1 base, J lost 5 bases, and 15 bases lay in between. The V gene's germline CDR1 is MNHNS and CDR2 SASEGT. The CDR3 runs 15 residues. The CDR3 is CASSEEAGPLHEQYF. The CDR3, as DNA: TGTGCCAGCAGTGAAGAGGCGGGGCCACTGCACGAGCAGTACTTC.

The gene calls are TRBV9 and TRBJ2-5; 13 positions agree with TRBD2. Germline V gene data show CDR1 as SGDLS and CDR2 as YYNGEE. The CDR3 totals 16 residues. V shed 0 bases, J shed 5 bases, and the junction held 4 bases outside the gene matches. CDR3 sequence reads: CASSVGTSGGGETQYF. The CDR3, as DNA: TGTGCCAGCAGCGTAGGGACTAGCGGGGGAGGGGAGACCCAGTACTTC.

This clone showed up just a few times. The chain has TRBV15 and TRBJ2-3; 10 bases line up with TRBD2. CDR1 and CDR2 from the germline V gene are LNHNV and YYDKDF (reference sequence). The CDR3 sequence is 13 residues long. V dropped 5 bases and J dropped 12; count of bases not matched to a gene: 8. In nucleotides, the CDR3 is TGTGCCACCAGCCCTCGGACTAGCGGCCTTCAGTATTTT. Translation: CATSPRTSGLQYF.

The V and J genes are TRBV7-2 and TRBJ2-5, with 7 nucleotides matching TRBD1. Germline V lookup: CDR1 SGHTA, CDR2 FQGNSA. Germline trimming cut 4 bases from V and 1 base from J; bases unmatched to any gene: 3. This CDR3 contains 14 residues. The CDR3 region is CASSSTGSQETQYF. The CDR3 DNA follows: TGTGCCAGCAGCTCGACAGGGTCCCAAGAGACCCAGTACTTC.

This clone turned up a few times. This chain uses TRBV6-1 with TRBJ1-2; D gene unclear. The V gene lost 4 bases and the J gene lost 3 bases, with 3 bases spanning the gap. This CDR3 comprises 11 residues. Germline V gives CDR1 MNHNS, CDR2 SASEGT. Here the CDR3 reads CASSADYGYTF. CDR3 nucleotide sequence: TGTGCCAGCAGTGCTGACTATGGCTACACCTTC.

This chain links TRBV29-1 with TRBJ2-3; 8 bases are shared with TRBD1. The V gene's germline CDR1 is SQVTM and CDR2 ANQGSEA. The V gene end was trimmed by 7 bases and the J gene end by 5 bases; junction bases not matched to a gene: 8. This CDR3 region has 13 residues. The CDR3 coding sequence is TGCAGCGCCCCCGGACAGGGCGGAGATACGCAGTATTTT. This translates into CSAPGQGGDTQYF.

About this clone: The junction does not match germline at one end; this may be a read error. The CDR3 DNA reads TGTGCCAGCAGTACCCAGGGGAACACTGAAGCTTTCTTT. Protein product: CASSTQGNTEAFF. The V call is TRBV19, the J call TRBJ1-1, with a weak D call TRBD1 (5 bases). The germline V gene has CDR1 LNHDA and CDR2 SQIVND (reference sequence). The CDR3 has 13 residues.

The chain links TRBV28 to TRBJ2-7, with 9 bases that match TRBD1. Trimming removed 4 bases from V and 6 bases from J; junction bases left unmatched: 10. Germline V gene sequence: CDR1 MDHEN, CDR2 SYDVKM. There are 15 residues in the CDR3. DNA for the CDR3: TGTGCCAGCAGTTCCTCCGGGACAGGGTTAAGCGAGCAGTACTTC. Its protein product is CASSSSGTGLSEQYF.

This clone was detected only a few times. This chain links TRBV28 with TRBJ1-4; 11 bases are shared with TRBD1. V was clipped by 8 bases and J by 3 bases; unmatched bases: 11. CDR1 and CDR2 from the germline V gene are MDHEN and SYDVKM. This CDR3 is built from 17 residues. CDR3 nucleotide sequence: TGTGCCAGCCGGCGGGGACAGGGGGTTAGAGCTAATGAAAAACTGTTTTTT. Protein sequence: CASRRGQGVRANEKLFF.

The rearrangement joins TRBV6-1 to TRBJ2-1, with 9 nucleotides matching TRBD2. The germline V gene has CDR1 MNHNS and CDR2 SASEGT. V trimming: 4 bases; J trimming: 3 bases; junction bases outside the gene matches: 4. This CDR3 spans 15 amino acids. As DNA, the CDR3 is TGTGCCAGCAGTGTATCTAGCGGGGACTACAATGAGCAGTTCTTC. Its translation: CASSVSSGDYNEQFF.

This clone has a handful of counts. The rearrangement links TRBV9 to TRBJ1-3; D may be TRBD1 (5 bases). V lost 4 bases, J lost 2 bases, and 16 bases lay in between. Per germline, CDR1 SGDLS and CDR2 YYNGEE. CDR3 length: 16 amino acids. CDR3 bases: TGTGCCAGCAGCCGCTGGGGAGGGGAAGCTGGAAACACCATATATTTT. Translating it yields CASSRWGGEAGNTIYF.

This clone turned up a few times. The chain has TRBV28 and TRBJ2-7, with 10 bases fitting TRBD1. The CDR3 covers 16 residues. Germline CDR1 and CDR2: MDHEN and SYDVKM. V lost 6 bases and J lost 2; bases outside the gene matches: 10. The CDR3 DNA reads TGTGCCAGCAGAATTACCCCGGGACAGGGGCCCTACGAGCAGTACTTC. Protein product: CASRITPGQGPYEQYF. The whole variable domain, filled in from reference TRBV28 and TRBJ2-7, reads DVKVTQSSRYLVKRTGEKVFLECVQDMDHENMFWYRQDPGLGLRLIYFSYDVKMKEKGDIPEGYSVSREKKERFSLILESASTNQTSMYLCASRITPGQGPYEQYFGPGTRLTVT.

The genes are TRBV29-1 and TRBJ2-1; D might be TRBD2 (5 bases). Trimming took 1 base from V and 11 from J, leaving 15 bases between them. Germline CDR1 and CDR2: SQVTM and ANQGSEA. The CDR3 is 13 amino acids. DNA for the CDR3: TGCAGCGTTGAAGGTCCCAGCGCGGGTAAGCAGTTCTTC. Translated: CSVEGPSAGKQFF.

This clone was counted a few times. The chain uses TRBV25-1 and TRBJ2-7, with TRBD1 identical over 8 bases. This CDR3 comprises 15 residues. Per the germline V gene, CDR1 is MGHDK and CDR2 is SYGVNS. V shed 6 bases and J 5 bases; nucleotides not matched to a gene: 12. In nucleotides, the CDR3 is TGTGCCAGCAGGCAATCCGGGACAGGTAGGAACGAGCAGTACTTC. It specifies CASRQSGTGRNEQYF.

In its sample, this clone was seen a few times. This chain joins TRBV5-1 and TRBJ2-1; TRBD2 matches at 12 bases. The CDR3 is made up of 17 amino acids. The junction had 16 bases not matched to a gene; V was cut back by 5 bases and J by 10 bases. Germline V gene data show CDR1 as SGHRS and CDR2 as YFSETQ. The CDR3 DNA reads TGCGCCAGCAGTCTCGGTTTCGGGACTAGCGGGCCCTCAGAGCAGTTCTTC. It specifies CASSLGFGTSGPSEQFF.

Here the CDR3 reads CASSLGTGGNEKLFF. CDR3 nucleotide sequence: TGTGCCAGCAGCTTAGGTACAGGGGGAAACGAAAAACTGTTTTTT. The rearrangement joins TRBV7-9 to TRBJ1-4; 8 bases are a match to TRBD1. The CDR3 length is 15 residues. CDR1 and CDR2 (germline): SEHNR, FQNEAQ (reference sequence). The V gene end was trimmed by 1 base and the J gene end by 8 bases; junction bases not matched to a gene: 6.